This TCR beta chain was identified in a study of T cell repertoires in cytomegalovirus infection. Overall study: Public TCR beta signatures indicated both CMV infection and matching HLA type. Study-wide points: Carriers of CMV and the relevant HLA type were discriminated by public TCR beta frequency. HLA-C-restricted CMV clonotypes gave the most frequent clonotype in two of eight donors.

This CDR3 is built from 17 residues. From germline, CDR1 is SGHVS and CDR2 FQNEAQ. J was trimmed by 10 bases and V by 5 bases; bases with no gene match: 13. MiXCR was run by TCRdb on the reads, yielding one entry per CDR3 protein. The sample lists approximately 150,000 distinct CDR3 sequences; approximately 5.9% were seen once. Ten or more counts support this clonotype. Its antigen is not known. The chain employs TRBV7-8 and TRBJ2-1; 14 nucleotides match TRBD2. The source of this sequence is a human donor in good health (CMV status not recorded). Some clones in this sample may be carry-over from other donors' samples. Sequences were obtained from PBMCs. The CDR3 DNA is TGTGCCAGCAGCCGGAGACTAGCGGGGGGGGGGGTTGGGGAGCAGTTCTTC. It is translated as CASSRRLAGGGVGEQFF.